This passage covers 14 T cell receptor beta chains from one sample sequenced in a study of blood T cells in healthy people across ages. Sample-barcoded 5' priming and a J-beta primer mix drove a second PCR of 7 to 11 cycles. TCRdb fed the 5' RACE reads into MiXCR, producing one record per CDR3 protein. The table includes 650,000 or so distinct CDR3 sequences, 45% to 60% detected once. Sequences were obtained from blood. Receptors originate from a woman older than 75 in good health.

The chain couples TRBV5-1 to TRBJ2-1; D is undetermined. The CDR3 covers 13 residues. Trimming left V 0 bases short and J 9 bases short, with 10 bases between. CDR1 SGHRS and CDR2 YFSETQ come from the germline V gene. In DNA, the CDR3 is TGCGCCAGCAGCTTGGTTGGGATTCCTGAGCAGTTCTTC. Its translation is CASSLVGIPEQFF. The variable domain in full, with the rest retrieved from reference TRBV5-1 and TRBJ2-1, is KAGVTQTPRYLIKTRGQQVTLSCSPISGHRSVSWYQQTPGQGLQFLFEYFSETQRNKGNFPGRFSGRQFSNSRSEMNVSTLELGDSALYLCASSLVGIPEQFFGPGTRLTVL.

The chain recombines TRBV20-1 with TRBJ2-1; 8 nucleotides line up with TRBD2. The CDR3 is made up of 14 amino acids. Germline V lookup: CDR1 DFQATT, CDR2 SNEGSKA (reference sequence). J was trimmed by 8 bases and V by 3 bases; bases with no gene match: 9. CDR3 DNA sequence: TGCAGTGCTAGCGGACCCCCGGGAGGGGATGAGCAGTTCTTC. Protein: CSASGPPGGDEQFF.

The CDR3 loop is CASSQSGGELFF. The CDR3 DNA reads TGTGCCAGCAGCCAAAGTGGCGGGGAGCTGTTTTTT. The rearrangement uses TRBV9 and TRBJ2-2; D ambiguous. Germline loops: CDR1 SGDLS, CDR2 YYNGEE. V was clipped by 4 bases and J by 7 bases, with 8 bases between them. CDR3 length equals 12 residues.

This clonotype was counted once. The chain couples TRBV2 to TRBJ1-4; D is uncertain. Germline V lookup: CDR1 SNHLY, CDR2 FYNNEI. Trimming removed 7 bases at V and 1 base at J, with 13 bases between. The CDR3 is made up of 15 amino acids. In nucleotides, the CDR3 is TGTGCCAGCAATCTCTCTGGAGGAACTAATGAAAAACTGTTTTTT. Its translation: CASNLSGGTNEKLFF. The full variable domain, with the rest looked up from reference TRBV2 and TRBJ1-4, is EPEVTQTPSHQVTQMGQEVILRCVPISNHLYFYWYRQILGQKVEFLVSFYNNEISEKSEIFDDQFSVERPDGSNFTLKIRSTKLEDSAMYFCASNLSGGTNEKLFFGSGTQLSVL.

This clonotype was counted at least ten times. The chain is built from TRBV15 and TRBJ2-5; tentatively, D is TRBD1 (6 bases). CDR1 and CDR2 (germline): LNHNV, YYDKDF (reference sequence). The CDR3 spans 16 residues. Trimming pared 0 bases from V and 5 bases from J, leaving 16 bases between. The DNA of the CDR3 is TGTGCCACCAGCAGAGAACAGGGAGTTCGTAAGGAGACCCAGTACTTC. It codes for CATSREQGVRKETQYF. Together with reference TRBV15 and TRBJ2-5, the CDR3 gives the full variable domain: DAMVIQNPRYQVTQFGKPVTLSCSQTLNHNVMYWYQQKSSQAPKLLFHYYDKDFNNEADTPDNFQSRRPNTSFCFLDIRSPGLGDTAMYLCATSREQGVRKETQYFGPGTRLLVL.

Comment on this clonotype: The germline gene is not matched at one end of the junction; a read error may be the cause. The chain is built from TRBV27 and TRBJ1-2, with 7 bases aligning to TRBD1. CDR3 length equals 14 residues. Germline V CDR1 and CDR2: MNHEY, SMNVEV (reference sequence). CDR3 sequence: CASSEGAGFYGHTF. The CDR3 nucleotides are TGTGCCAGCAGTGAGGGGGCCGGCTTCTATGGCCACACCTTC.

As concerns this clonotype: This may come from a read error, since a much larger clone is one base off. CDR3 sequence: CGARDRTSGRNEQYF. CDR3 sequence (DNA): TGCGGTGCTAGAGATAGGACTAGCGGGAGGAACGAGCAGTACTTC. The chain is built from TRBV20-1 and TRBJ2-7, with TRBD2 matching 14 bases. Germline loops: CDR1 DFQATT, CDR2 SNEGSKA (reference sequence). This CDR3 is 15 amino acids long.

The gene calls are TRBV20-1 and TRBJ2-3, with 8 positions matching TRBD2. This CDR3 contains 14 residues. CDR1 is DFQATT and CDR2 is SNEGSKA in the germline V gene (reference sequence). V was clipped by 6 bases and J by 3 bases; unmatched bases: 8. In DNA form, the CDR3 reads TGCAGTGCGGATTTAGCGGGAAGGACAGATACGCAGTATTTT. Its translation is CSADLAGRTDTQYF.

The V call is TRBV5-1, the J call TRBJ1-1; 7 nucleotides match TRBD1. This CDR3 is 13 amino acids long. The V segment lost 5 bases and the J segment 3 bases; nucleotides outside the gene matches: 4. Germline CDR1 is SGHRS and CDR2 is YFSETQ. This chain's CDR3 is CASRGTVDTEAFF. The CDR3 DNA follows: TGCGCCAGCAGGGGGACAGTTGACACTGAAGCTTTCTTT. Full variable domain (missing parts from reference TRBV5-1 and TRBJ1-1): KAGVTQTPRYLIKTRGQQVTLSCSPISGHRSVSWYQQTPGQGLQFLFEYFSETQRNKGNFPGRFSGRQFSNSRSEMNVSTLELGDSALYLCASRGTVDTEAFFGQGTRLTVV.

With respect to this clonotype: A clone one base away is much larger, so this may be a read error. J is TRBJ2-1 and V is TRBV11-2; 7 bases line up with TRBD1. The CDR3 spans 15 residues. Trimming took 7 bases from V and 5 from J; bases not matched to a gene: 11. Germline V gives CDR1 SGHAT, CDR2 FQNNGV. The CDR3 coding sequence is TGTGCCAGCACCCAAGCCGGACAGGCCCACAATGAGCAGTTCTTC. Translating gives CASTQAGQAHNEQFF.

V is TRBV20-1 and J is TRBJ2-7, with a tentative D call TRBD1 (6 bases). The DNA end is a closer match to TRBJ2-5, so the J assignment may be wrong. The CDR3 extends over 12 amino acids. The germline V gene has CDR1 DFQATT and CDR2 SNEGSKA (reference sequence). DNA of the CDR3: TGCAGTGCTAGAGCCAGGGGAGAGACCCAGTACTTC. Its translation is CSARARGETQYF.

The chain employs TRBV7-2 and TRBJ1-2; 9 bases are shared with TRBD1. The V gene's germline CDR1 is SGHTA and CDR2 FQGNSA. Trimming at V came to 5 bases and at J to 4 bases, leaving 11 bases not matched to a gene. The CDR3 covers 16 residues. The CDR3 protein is CASSRNRDRALYGYTF. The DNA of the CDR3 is TGTGCCAGCAGCCGGAACCGGGACAGGGCGCTCTATGGCTACACCTTC.

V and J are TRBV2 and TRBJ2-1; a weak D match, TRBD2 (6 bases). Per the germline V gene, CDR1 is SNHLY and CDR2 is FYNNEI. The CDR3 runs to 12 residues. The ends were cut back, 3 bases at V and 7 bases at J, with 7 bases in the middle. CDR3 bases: TGTGCCAGCAGTGACCGGGGGAATGAGCAGTTCTTC. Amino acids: CASSDRGNEQFF. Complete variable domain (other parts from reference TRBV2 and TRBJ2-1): EPEVTQTPSHQVTQMGQEVILRCVPISNHLYFYWYRQILGQKVEFLVSFYNNEISEKSEIFDDQFSVERPDGSNFTLKIRSTKLEDSAMYFCASSDRGNEQFFGPGTRLTVL.

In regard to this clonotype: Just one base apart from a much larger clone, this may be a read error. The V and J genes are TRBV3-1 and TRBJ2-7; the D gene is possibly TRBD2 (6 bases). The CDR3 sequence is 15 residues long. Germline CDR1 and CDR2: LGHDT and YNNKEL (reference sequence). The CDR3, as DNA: TGTGCCGGCAGCCGCCGGGCTAGCGACTCCTACGAGCAGTACTTC. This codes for CAGSRRASDSYEQYF.